This TCR beta chain was captured by sequencing in a study of blood T cell repertoires in COVID-19. In the study's own analysis: From reference gene primer amplification, estimates of nucleated cell counts were derived. Data came from immunoSEQ multiplex PCR; TCRdb stores just in-frame clones and leaves some out. That table furnishes V, J and clone size, whereas the DNA furnished D and trimming. The repertoire includes over 30,000 clones, about 89% of them detected once, and less than 7% sits in the top ten. CDR1 and CDR2 from the germline V gene are SQVTM and ANQGSEA. This CDR3 is built from 15 residues. Trimming took 7 bases from V and 4 from J, leaving 21 bases between them.

The sequence was collected from a human donor in a cohort sampled during active COVID-19. The chain recombines TRBV29-1 with TRBJ2-3; D is possibly TRBD2 (6 bases). Sequenced input: peripheral blood. The CDR3 sequence is CSAGTRWGVADTQYF. The CDR3 nucleotides are TGCAGCGCTGGGACCCGGTGGGGGGTCGCAGATACGCAGTATTTT.